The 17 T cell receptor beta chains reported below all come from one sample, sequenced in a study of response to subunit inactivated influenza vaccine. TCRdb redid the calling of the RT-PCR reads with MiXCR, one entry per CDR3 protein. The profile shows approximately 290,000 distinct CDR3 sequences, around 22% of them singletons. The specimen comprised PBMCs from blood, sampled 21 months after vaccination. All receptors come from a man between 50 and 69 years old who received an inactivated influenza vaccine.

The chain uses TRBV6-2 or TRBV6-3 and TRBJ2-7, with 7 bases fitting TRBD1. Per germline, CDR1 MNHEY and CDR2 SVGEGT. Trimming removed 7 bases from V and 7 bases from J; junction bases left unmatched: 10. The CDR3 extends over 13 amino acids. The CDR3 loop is CASTKRQGGEQYF. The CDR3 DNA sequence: TGTGCCAGCACTAAACGACAGGGCGGGGAGCAGTACTTC.

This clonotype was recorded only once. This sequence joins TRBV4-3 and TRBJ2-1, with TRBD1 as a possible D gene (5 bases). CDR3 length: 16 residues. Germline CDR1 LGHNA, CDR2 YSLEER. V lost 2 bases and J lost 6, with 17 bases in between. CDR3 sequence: CASSQREQADGNEQFF. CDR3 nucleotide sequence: TGCGCCAGCAGCCAAAGGGAACAGGCAGACGGCAATGAGCAGTTCTTC.

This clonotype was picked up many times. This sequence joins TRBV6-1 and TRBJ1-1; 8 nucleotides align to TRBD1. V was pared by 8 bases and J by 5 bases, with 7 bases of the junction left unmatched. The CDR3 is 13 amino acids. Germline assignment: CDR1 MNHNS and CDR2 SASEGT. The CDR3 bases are TGTGCCAGCCGCAGGGGGCGATGGACTGAAGCTTTCTTT. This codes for CASRRGRWTEAFF.

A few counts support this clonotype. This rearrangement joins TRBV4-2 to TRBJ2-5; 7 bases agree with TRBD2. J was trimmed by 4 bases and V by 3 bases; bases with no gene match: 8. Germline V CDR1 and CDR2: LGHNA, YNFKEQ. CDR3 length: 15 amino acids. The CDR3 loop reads CASSQGPSGLETQYF. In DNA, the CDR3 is TGTGCCAGCAGCCAGGGCCCTAGCGGTTTAGAGACCCAGTACTTC.

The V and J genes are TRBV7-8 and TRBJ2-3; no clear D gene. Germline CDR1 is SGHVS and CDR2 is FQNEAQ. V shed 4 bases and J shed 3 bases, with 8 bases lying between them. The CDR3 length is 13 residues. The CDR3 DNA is TGTGCCAGCAGCTCTCTCGCGACAGATACGCAGTATTTT. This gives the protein CASSSLATDTQYF.

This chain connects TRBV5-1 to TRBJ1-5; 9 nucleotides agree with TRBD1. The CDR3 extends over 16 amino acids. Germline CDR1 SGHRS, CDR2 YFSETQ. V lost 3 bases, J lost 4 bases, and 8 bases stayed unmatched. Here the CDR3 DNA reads TGCGCCAGCAGCTGGGAACAGGGGGCGGGTAATCAGCCCCAGCATTTT. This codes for CASSWEQGAGNQPQHF.

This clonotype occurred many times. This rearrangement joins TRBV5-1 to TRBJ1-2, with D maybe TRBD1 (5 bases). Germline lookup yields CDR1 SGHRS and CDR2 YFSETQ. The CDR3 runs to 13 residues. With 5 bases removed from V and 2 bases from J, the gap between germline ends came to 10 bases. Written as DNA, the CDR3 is TGCGCCAGCAGGAAGACAGAAAACTATGGCTACACCTTC. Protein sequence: CASRKTENYGYTF.

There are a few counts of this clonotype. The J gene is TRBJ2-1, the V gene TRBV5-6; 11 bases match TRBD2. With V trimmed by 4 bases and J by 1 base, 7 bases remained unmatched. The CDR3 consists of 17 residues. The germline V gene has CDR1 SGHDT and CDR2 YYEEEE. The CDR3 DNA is TGTGCCAGCAGCCGTACTAGCGGGAGTGCGTCCTACAATGAGCAGTTCTTC. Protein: CASSRTSGSASYNEQFF.

In DNA form, the CDR3 reads TGTGCCAGCAGCTTTTGGACTTTTAACACCGGGGAGCTGTTTTTT. Encoded protein: CASSFWTFNTGELFF. The chain couples TRBV7-9 to TRBJ2-2; D is possibly TRBD2 (5 bases). Trimming stripped 3 bases from V and 2 bases from J, with 10 bases between. Germline-derived CDR1 and CDR2 are SEHNR and FQNEAQ (reference sequence). There are 15 residues in the CDR3. Full variable domain (remainder filled in from reference TRBV7-9 and TRBJ2-2): DTGVSQNPRHKITKRGQNVTFRCDPISEHNRLYWYRQTLGQGPEFLTYFQNEAQLEKSRLLSDRFSAERPKGSFSTLEIQRTEQGDSAMYLCASSFWTFNTGELFFGEGSRLTVL.

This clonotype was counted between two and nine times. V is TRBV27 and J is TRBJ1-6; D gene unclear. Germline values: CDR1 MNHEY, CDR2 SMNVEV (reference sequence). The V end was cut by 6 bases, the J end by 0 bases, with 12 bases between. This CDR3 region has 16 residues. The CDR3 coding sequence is TGTGCCAGCAGAAATGGAGCTAGCTCCTATAATTCACCCCTCCACTTT. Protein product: CASRNGASSYNSPLHF.

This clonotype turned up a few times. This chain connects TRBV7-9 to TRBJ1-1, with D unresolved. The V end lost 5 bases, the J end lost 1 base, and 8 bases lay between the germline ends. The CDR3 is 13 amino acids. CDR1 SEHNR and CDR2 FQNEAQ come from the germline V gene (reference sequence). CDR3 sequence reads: CASSQSENTEAFF. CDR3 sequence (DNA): TGTGCCAGCAGCCAAAGTGAGAACACTGAAGCTTTCTTT.

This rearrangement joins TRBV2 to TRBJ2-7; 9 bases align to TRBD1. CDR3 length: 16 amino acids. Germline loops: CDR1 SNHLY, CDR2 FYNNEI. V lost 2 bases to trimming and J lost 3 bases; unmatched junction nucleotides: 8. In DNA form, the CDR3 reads TGTGCCAGCAGTGAATTGGGAGGGGACAGGGTCTACGAGCAGTACTTC. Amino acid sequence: CASSELGGDRVYEQYF.

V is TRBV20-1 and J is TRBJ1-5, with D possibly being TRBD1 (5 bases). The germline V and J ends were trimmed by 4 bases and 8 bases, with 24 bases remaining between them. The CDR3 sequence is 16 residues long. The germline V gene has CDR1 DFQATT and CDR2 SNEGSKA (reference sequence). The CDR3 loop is CSAIAIMGPQQEPQHF. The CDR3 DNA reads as TGCAGTGCTATCGCGATTATGGGACCGCAGCAGGAGCCCCAGCATTTT.

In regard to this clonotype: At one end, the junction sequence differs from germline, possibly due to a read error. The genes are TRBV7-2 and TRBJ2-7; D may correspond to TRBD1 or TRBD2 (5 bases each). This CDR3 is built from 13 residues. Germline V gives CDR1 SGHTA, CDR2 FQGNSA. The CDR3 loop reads CASLPGRSSEQYF. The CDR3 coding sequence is TGTGCCAGCCTCCCGGGACGATCCTCCGAGCAGTACTTC.

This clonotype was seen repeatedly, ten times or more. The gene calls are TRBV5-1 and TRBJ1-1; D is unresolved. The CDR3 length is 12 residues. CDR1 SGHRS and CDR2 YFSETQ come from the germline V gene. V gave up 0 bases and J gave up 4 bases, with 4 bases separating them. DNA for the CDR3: TGCGCCAGCAGCTTGGATGGCACTGAAGCTTTCTTT. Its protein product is CASSLDGTEAFF.

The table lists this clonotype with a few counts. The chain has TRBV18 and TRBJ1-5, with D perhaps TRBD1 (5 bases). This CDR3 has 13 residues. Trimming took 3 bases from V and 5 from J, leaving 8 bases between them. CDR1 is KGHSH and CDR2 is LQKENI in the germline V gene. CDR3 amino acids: CASSPTQDQPQHF. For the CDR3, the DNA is TGTGCCAGCTCACCTACACAGGATCAGCCCCAGCATTTT. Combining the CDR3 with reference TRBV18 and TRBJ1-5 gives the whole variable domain NAGVMQNPRHLVRRRGQEARLRCSPMKGHSHVYWYRQLPEEGLKFMVYLQKENIIDESGMPKERFSAEFPKEGPSILRIQQVVRGDSAAYFCASSPTQDQPQHFGDGTRLSIL.

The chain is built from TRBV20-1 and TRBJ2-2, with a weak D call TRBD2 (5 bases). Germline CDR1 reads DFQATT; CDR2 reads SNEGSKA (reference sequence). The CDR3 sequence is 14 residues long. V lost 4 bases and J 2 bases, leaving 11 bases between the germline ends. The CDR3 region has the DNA TGCAGTGCTACTGGACTCACAAACACCGGGGAGCTGTTTTTT. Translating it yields CSATGLTNTGELFF.